This T cell receptor beta chain was profiled in a study of spatial heterogeneity in lung cancer (dated by TCRdb to about 2019). Study-level background: Beta-chain transcripts were consistently detected in greater numbers than alpha-chain transcripts, which likely reflected higher beta-chain transcript abundance. In the raw uncorrected reads, each unique combination of TCR and UMI appeared more than ten times on average. TCR alpha and beta repertoires were quantitatively compared across multiple tumor regions, matched nontumor lung and blood in non-small cell lung cancer. TCR repertoire features were related to nonsynonymous mutation counts determined by whole-exome sequencing of tumor tissue. At surgery, both alpha and beta chains were TCR-sequenced in some 220 tumor regions, over 61 matched nontumor lung samples and a few dozen PBMC samples.

Sample time point, as interpreted from the label and publication: sample taken at primary tumor resection. Without any cell sorting, TCR sequencing was performed on whole RNA extracted either from tumor and nontumor lung tissue or from cryopreserved PBMC samples. The donors were fewer than 90 patients from the lung TRACERx cohort who had early-stage, untreated non-small cell lung cancer. Only patients with enough RNA available from two or more tumor regions were chosen for TCR sequencing. Inclusive of the bounding cysteine and phenylalanine, the CDR3 is 12 residues long. The retained sequence is limited to the CDR3, 36 bases, with the frame set at the first base. Between the V and J ends, shortened by 5 bases and 3 bases respectively, the junction contains 7 bases. Broad study findings and their caveats: Confirming at a functional level the hypothesis that regional TCRs recognize regional mutations was considered to require additional single-cell paired TCR alpha and beta sequencing. Ubiquitous expanded tumor TCRs were found in blood more often at tumor resection than at routine follow-up.

Library creation used 5' RACE. The instrument was a NextSeq 500. To allow correction of PCR and sequencing errors, the TCR library protocol tagged every TCR cDNA molecule with a unique molecular identifier. In the original analysis: TCR identification, UMI-based error correction and CDR3 extraction were all carried out with Decombinator tools. Expanded TCRs were defined as those above a frequency of 2 per 1,000, corresponding to the top 1% of the tumor frequency distribution. Rényi diversity was computed with the R vegan package after subsampling each repertoire 100 times to 5,000 TCRs. To build CDR3 similarity networks, amino acid triplet string-kernel similarity was used, and CDR3s were connected when their pairwise similarity was above 0.82. TCRdb applied fastp at Q25 and MiXCR to the public reads, then kept only in-frame beta chains. A single entry per CDR3 protein holds the most common genes and DNA from its merged rows. TCRdb, not the original authors, processed these V and J calls. The sample table shows about 38,000 distinct CDR3 sequences, and around 5.2% are seen once. Roughly 27% of the sample belongs to the ten largest clones.

Details on this clonotype: The specificity of this receptor is unknown. No quality values exist for individual bases; no much larger clone is one base distant.

The clonotype originates from a female donor with early-stage non-small cell lung cancer. In this chain, TRBV12-3 or TRBV12-4 is recombined with TRBJ2-5; no D gene is confidently identified. The sequenced sample was PBMCs, obtained at surgery. The CDR3 reads CASSVSKETQYF. The nucleotide sequence is given as TGTGCCAGCAGTGTTTCCAAAGAGACCCAGTACTTC.